This TCR beta chain stems from a study of blood T cells in healthy people across ages. Through a sample-barcoded 5' primer and a J-beta primer mix, a second PCR was run for 7 to 11 cycles. TCRdb fed the 5' RACE reads into MiXCR, producing one record per CDR3 protein. The repertoire has roughly 830,000 distinct CDR3 sequences, 55% to 65% of them found once; the top ten carry roughly 26%. This clonotype was counted a few times. Total RNA was isolated from each sample in quantities of at least 6 micrograms. Source material: blood. This sequence was found in a young man in good health.

Here the CDR3 reads CATSDPPREETQYF. The CDR3 nucleotides are TGTGCCACCAGTGACCCTCCGAGGGAAGAGACCCAGTACTTC. The chain links TRBV24-1 to TRBJ2-5; D is possibly TRBD2 (5 bases). V lost 4 bases to trimming and J lost 3 bases, with 11 bases between them. The CDR3 covers 14 residues. CDR1 and CDR2 from the germline V gene are KGHDR and SFDVKD.